The next 8 T cell receptor beta chains were all read from a single sample in a study of blood T cell repertoires in COVID-19 (TCRdb year 2020). Libraries came from the immunoSEQ multiplex PCR assay. Imported from immuneACCESS, the table was reduced by TCRdb to in-frame sequences with V and J called. These copies leave out some clones; in studies compared against another copy, an unresolved V gene accounts for under half, and the cause of the remainder is not known. The sample data list some 150,000 clones, and 70% to 85% of these were observed just once. The leading ten clones occupy 5.5% to 8% of the sample. Sequences were obtained from peripheral blood. The receptors come from a woman between 45 and 65 years old in a cohort sampled during active or convalescent COVID-19.

This chain uses TRBV10-3 with TRBJ2-3; possible D gene TRBD1, 5 bases. Between the trimmed V and J ends, which lost 0 bases and 4 bases, there was a span of 14 bases. Germline V gives CDR1 ENHRY, CDR2 SYGVKD. This CDR3 spans 16 amino acids. The CDR3 nucleotides are TGTGCCATCAGTGAGTCAGACAGCACCACTTCAGATACGCAGTATTTT. Its protein product is CAISESDSTTSDTQYF.

V gene TRBV12-5 combines with J gene TRBJ2-3, with 11 bases that match TRBD2. The germline V gene encodes CDR1 LGHNT and CDR2 FRNRAP. V trimming: 2 bases; J trimming: 2 bases; junction bases outside the gene matches: 9. The CDR3 has 18 amino acids. The CDR3 sequence: CASGLRLAGRVPTDTQYF. The CDR3 nucleotides read TGTGCTAGTGGTTTGCGACTAGCGGGGCGGGTCCCCACAGATACGCAGTATTTT.

This chain uses TRBV28 with TRBJ2-3; the match to TRBD2 covers 7 bases. CDR1 is MDHEN and CDR2 is SYDVKM in the germline V gene. Trimming at V came to 5 bases and at J to 2 bases, leaving 10 bases not matched to a gene. The CDR3 extends over 16 amino acids. The CDR3: CASSPQAGRYTDTQYF. Written as DNA, the CDR3 is TGTGCCAGCAGTCCACAAGCGGGGAGATACACAGATACGCAGTATTTT.

V is TRBV4-1 and J is TRBJ2-7; a weak D match, TRBD2 (7 bases). The germline CDR1 and CDR2 sequences are MGHRA and YSYEKL. The CDR3 loop spans 15 amino acids. V was trimmed by 2 bases and J by 4 bases, leaving 15 bases between them. CDR3 loop: CASSQFRGAGYEQYF. CDR3 in DNA: TGCGCCAGCAGCCAATTCCGGGGGGCTGGTTACGAGCAGTACTTC.

This clone occurred once. The chain carries TRBV7-2 and TRBJ1-2; no reliable D call. Looked up from germline, CDR1 is SGHTA and CDR2 is FQGNSA. The CDR3 is 17 residues long. Deletions cut 1 base from V and 5 bases from J, with 20 bases between. CDR3 nucleotide sequence: TGTGCCAGCAGCTTAGGAATTTCCCGAATGAACCTATATGGCTACACCTTC. Translating gives CASSLGISRMNLYGYTF. Variable domain in full (rest from reference TRBV7-2 and TRBJ1-2): GAGVSQSPSNKVTEKGKDVELRCDPISGHTALYWYRQSLGQGLEFLIYFQGNSAPDKSGLPSDRFSAERTGGSVSTLTIQRTQQEDSAVYLCASSLGISRMNLYGYTFGSGTRLTVV.

This clone appeared once. The chain has TRBV12-5 and TRBJ1-3, with TRBD1 as a possible D gene (5 bases). Germline loops: CDR1 LGHNT, CDR2 FRNRAP. The CDR3 is made up of 15 amino acids. The V end lost 6 bases, the J end lost 0 bases, and 12 bases lay between the germline ends. The CDR3 DNA sequence: TGTGCTAGTGGATGGGGCAGTTACTCTGGAAACACCATATATTTT. This translates into CASGWGSYSGNTIYF.

This chain connects TRBV2 to TRBJ2-1, with 12 bases fitting TRBD2. The germline CDR1 and CDR2 sequences are SNHLY and FYNNEI. The V segment lost 5 bases and the J segment 16 bases; nucleotides outside the gene matches: 9. The CDR3 extends over 13 amino acids. The CDR3 sequence is CASSPTSGGHTFF. The CDR3 DNA follows: TGTGCCAGCAGTCCCACTAGCGGGGGGCACACATTCTTC.

This chain uses TRBV2 with TRBJ1-6, with a tentative D call TRBD1 (6 bases). Trimming shortened V by 4 bases and J by 2 bases, and 12 bases separated the two germline ends. Germline loops: CDR1 SNHLY, CDR2 FYNNEI. CDR3 length: 16 residues. The CDR3 region has the DNA TGTGCCAGCAGTGCAGGACAGCCGGCCTATAATTCACCCCTCCACTTT. Residues: CASSAGQPAYNSPLHF.